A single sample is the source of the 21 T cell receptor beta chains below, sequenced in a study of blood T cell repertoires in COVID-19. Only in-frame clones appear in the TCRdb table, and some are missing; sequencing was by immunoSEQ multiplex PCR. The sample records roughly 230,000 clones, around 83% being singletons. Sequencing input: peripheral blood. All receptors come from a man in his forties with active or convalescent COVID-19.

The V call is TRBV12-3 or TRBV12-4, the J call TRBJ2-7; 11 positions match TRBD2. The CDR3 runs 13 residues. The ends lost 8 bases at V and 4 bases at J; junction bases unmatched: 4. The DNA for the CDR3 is TGTGCCAGCGCTGGGACTAGCGGTTACGAGCAGTACTTC. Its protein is CASAGTSGYEQYF.

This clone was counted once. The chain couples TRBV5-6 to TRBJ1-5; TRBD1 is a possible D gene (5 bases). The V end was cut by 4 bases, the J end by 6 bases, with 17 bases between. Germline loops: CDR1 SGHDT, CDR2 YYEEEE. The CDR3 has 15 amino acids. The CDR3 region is CASSRGKQVSQPQHF. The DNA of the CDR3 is TGTGCCAGCAGCCGGGGGAAACAGGTTAGTCAGCCCCAGCATTTT.

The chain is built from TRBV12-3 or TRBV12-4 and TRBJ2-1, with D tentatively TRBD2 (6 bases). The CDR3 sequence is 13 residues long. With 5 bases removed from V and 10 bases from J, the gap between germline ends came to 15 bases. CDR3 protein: CASSPSRLAEQFF. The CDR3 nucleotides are TGTGCCAGCAGTCCCAGTAGGCTAGCGGAGCAGTTCTTC.

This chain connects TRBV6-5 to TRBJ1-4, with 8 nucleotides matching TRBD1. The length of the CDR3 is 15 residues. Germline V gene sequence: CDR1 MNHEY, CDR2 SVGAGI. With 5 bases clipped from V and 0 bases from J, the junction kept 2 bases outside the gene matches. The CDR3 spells CASSLQGATNEKLFF. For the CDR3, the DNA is TGTGCCAGCAGTCTACAGGGGGCAACTAATGAAAAACTGTTTTTT.

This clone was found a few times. In DNA, the CDR3 is TGTGCCAGCAGTCCCGGACTCCTCCAAGAGACCCAGTACTTC. This sequence encodes CASSPGLLQETQYF. The chain employs TRBV11-2 and TRBJ2-5; a weak D match, TRBD2 (5 bases). CDR1 is SGHAT, CDR2 FQNNGV, per germline. The CDR3 totals 14 residues. V shed 6 bases and J shed 1 base, with 12 bases lying between them.

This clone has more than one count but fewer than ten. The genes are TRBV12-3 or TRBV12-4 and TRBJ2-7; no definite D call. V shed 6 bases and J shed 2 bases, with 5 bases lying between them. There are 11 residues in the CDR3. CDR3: CASSPTYEQYF. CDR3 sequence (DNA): TGTGCCAGCAGCCCTACCTACGAGCAGTACTTC.

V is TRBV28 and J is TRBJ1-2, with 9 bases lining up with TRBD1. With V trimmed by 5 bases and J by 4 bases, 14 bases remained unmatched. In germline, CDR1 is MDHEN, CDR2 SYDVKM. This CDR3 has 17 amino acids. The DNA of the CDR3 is TGTGCCAGCAGTCCCCGGGACAGGGTGGTCTACTTCTATGGCTACACCTTC. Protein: CASSPRDRVVYFYGYTF.

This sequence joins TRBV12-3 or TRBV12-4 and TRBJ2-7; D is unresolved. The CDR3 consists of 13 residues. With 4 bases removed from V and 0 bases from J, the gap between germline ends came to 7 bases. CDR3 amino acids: CASSSHSSYEQYF. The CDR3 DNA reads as TGTGCCAGCAGTTCTCACAGCTCCTACGAGCAGTACTTC.

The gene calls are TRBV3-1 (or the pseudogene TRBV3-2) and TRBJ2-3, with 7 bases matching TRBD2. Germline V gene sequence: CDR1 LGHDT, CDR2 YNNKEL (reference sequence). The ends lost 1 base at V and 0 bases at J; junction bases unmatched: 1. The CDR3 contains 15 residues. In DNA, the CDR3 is TGTGCCAGCAGCCAAGTGACTAGCAGCACAGATACGCAGTATTTT. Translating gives CASSQVTSSTDTQYF.

The CDR3 bases are TGCGCCAGCAGTGAGCGGGGGGGCAACTATGGCTACACCTTC. Translated, it gives CASSERGGNYGYTF. The chain carries TRBV10-1 and TRBJ1-2; D is possibly TRBD1 (6 bases). The CDR3 totals 14 residues. Germline V gene data show CDR1 as WNHNN and CDR2 as SYGVQD (reference sequence). Trimming stripped 2 bases from V and 2 bases from J, with 9 bases between.

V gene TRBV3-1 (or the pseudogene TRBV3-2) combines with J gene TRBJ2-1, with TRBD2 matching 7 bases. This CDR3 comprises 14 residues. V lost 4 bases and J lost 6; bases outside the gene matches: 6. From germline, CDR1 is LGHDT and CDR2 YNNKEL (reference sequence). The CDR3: CASSPTGTTNEQFF. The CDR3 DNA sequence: TGTGCCAGCAGCCCGACCGGGACTACCAATGAGCAGTTCTTC.

The CDR3 bases are TGTGCCAGCAGTGAAGTAGGGACTAGCCAAGAGACCCAGTACTTC. Protein: CASSEVGTSQETQYF. V and J are TRBV6-1 and TRBJ2-5; the match to TRBD2 covers 8 bases. Germline values: CDR1 MNHNS, CDR2 SASEGT. The CDR3 totals 15 residues. V shed 1 base, J shed 1 base, and the junction held 2 bases outside the gene matches.

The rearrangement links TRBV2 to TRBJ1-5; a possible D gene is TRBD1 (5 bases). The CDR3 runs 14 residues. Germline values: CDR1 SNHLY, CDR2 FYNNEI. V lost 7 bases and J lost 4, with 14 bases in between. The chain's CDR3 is CASKGRGDNQPQHF. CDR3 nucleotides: TGTGCCAGCAAGGGACGGGGGGATAATCAGCCCCAGCATTTT.

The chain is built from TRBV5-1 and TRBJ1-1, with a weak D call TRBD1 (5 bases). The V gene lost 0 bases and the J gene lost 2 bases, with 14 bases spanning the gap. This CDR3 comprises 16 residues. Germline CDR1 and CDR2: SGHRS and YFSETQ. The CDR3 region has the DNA TGCGCCAGCAGCTTGGGTAGTCAGGGTAGAAACACTGAAGCTTTCTTT. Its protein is CASSLGSQGRNTEAFF.

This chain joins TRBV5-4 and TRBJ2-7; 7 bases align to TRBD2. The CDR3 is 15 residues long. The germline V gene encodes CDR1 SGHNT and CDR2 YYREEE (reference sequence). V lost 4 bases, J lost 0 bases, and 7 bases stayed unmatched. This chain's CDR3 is CASSLVGGGSYEQYF. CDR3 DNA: TGTGCCAGCAGCCTCGTTGGCGGGGGCTCCTACGAGCAGTACTTC. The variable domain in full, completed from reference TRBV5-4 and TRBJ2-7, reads ETGVTQSPTHLIKTRGQQVTLRCSSQSGHNTVSWYQQALGQGPQFIFQYYREEENGRGNFPPRFSGLQFPNYSSELNVNALELDDSALYLCASSLVGGGSYEQYFGPGTRLTVT.

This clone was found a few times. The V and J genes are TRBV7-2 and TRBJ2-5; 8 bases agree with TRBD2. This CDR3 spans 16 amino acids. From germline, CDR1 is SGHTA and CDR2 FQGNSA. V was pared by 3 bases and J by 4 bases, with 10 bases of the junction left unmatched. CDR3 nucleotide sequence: TGTGCCAGCAGCTTTGGACTAGCTGGGGCGAGAGAGACCCAGTACTTC. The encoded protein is CASSFGLAGARETQYF.

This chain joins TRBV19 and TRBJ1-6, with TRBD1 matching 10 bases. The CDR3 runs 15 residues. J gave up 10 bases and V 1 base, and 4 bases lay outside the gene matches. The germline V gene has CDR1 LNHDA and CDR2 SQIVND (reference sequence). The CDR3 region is CASSIGDRGWSPLHF. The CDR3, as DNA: TGTGCCAGTAGTATAGGGGACAGGGGTTGGTCACCCCTCCACTTT.

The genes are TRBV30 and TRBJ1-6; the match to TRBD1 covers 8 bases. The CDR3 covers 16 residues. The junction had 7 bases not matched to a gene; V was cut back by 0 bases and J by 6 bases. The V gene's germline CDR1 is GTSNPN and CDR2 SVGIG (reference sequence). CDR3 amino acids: CAWSVGQGAVNSPLHF. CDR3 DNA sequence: TGTGCCTGGAGTGTGGGCCAGGGGGCAGTTAATTCACCCCTCCACTTT.

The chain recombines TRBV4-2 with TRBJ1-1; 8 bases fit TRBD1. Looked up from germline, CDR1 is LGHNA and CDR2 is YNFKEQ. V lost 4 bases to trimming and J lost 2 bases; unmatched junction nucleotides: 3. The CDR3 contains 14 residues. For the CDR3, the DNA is TGTGCCAGCAGCCCGGACAGGGCCAACACTGAAGCTTTCTTT. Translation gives CASSPDRANTEAFF.

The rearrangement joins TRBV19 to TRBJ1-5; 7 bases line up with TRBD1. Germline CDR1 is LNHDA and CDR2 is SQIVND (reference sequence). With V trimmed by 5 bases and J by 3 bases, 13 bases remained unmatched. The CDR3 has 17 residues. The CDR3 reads CASSERQGGQVNQPQHF. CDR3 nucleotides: TGTGCCAGTAGTGAGCGACAGGGCGGGCAAGTCAATCAGCCCCAGCATTTT. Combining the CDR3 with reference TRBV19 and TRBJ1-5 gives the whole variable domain DGGITQSPKYLFRKEGQNVTLSCEQNLNHDAMYWYRQDPGQGLRLIYYSQIVNDFQKGDIAEGYSVSREKKESFPLTVTSAQKNPTAFYLCASSERQGGQVNQPQHFGDGTRLSIL.

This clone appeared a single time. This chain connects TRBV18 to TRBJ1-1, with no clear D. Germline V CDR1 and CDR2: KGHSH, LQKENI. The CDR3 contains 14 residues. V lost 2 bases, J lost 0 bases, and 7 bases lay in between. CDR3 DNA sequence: TGTGCCAGCTCACCATTTGCAGTGAACACTGAAGCTTTCTTT. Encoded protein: CASSPFAVNTEAFF.